This T cell receptor (beta chain) was documented in a study of shared clonotypes between healthy human individuals. Here immunoSEQ multiplex PCR was the method, and the copy in TCRdb shows in-frame clones only, minus some. The data contain 1 million to 1.2 million clones, roughly 80% of them seen just once; the ten biggest clones take up almost 0.9%. Between the trimmed V and J ends, which lost 7 bases and 4 bases, there was a span of 12 bases. The V gene's germline CDR1 is SNHLY and CDR2 FYNNEI. The CDR3 has 13 amino acids. This rearrangement joins TRBV2 to TRBJ2-3; D perhaps matches TRBD1 (5 bases). The clonotype comes from a man between 18 and 29 years old in good health. Some clones in this sample may be carry-over from other donors' samples. Sequenced: memory CD4+ T cells from PBMCs. Documented subset: CD45RA-negative fraction. The CDR3 DNA sequence: TGTGCCAGCACAGGGTCTACGGCAGATACGCAGTATTTT. Protein product: CASTGSTADTQYF. Using reference TRBV2 and TRBJ2-3 for the parts outside the CDR3, the full variable domain is EPEVTQTPSHQVTQMGQEVILRCVPISNHLYFYWYRQILGQKVEFLVSFYNNEISEKSEIFDDQFSVERPDGSNFTLKIRSTKLEDSAMYFCASTGSTADTQYFGPGTRLTVL.